The present TCR beta chain was sequenced within a study of cytomegalovirus exposure and HLA in healthy donors. For the study at large: Most genotyped donors, roughly 80% of more than 300, had Caucasian-associated genetic ancestry.

Germline CDR1 reads MNHEY; CDR2 reads SVGAGI. The CDR3 contains 15 residues. J gave up 3 bases and V 0 bases, and 1 base lay outside the gene matches. The PCR used 60 Vbeta and 13 Jbeta primers. In the original processing: Later work found 65 million to 90 million unique TCR beta chains, with roughly 11 million shared. The protocol was immunoSEQ multiplex PCR, while the TCRdb copy is restricted to in-frame clones and leaves out a portion. V and J calls and clone size are given by that table; D and trimming were obtained from the DNA. The sample lists around 100,000 clones; 7.6% were seen once. The rearrangement joins TRBV6-5 to TRBJ2-7; 11 bases align to TRBD2. The sample comprised PBMCs. This TCR derives from a man aged 50-59 years in good health and CMV-seronegative. CDR3 residues: CASSYSGLAGYEQYF. The CDR3 DNA follows: TGTGCCAGCAGTTACTCAGGACTAGCGGGCTACGAGCAGTACTTC.